This passage covers 15 T cell receptor beta chains from one sample sequenced in a study of beta chain features in type 1 diabetes. Since all of the isolated RNA was reverse transcribed, expressed TCRB transcripts were what got sequenced. TCRdb's copy holds only in-frame clones and misses some; the assay was immunoSEQ multiplex PCR. The sample lists about 240,000 clones, approximately 15% occurring once. No antigens are known for them. Broader study findings: TCRB CDR3 length was moderately but significantly reduced in all four CD4+ subsets of Type 1 diabetes patients.

Sequencing was performed on naive CD4+ T cells from blood. Receptors were obtained from a man aged 25-45 years with type 1 diabetes.

This clone was observed a handful of times. The chain recombines TRBV5-1 with TRBJ2-7; D may be TRBD1 (6 bases). CDR1 is SGHRS, CDR2 YFSETQ, per germline. The CDR3 covers 15 residues. V was cut by 4 bases and J by 3 bases, with 17 bases left in between. The CDR3 protein is CASSLTGPSNYEQYF. CDR3 nucleotides: TGCGCCAGCAGCCTAACAGGGCCCTCCAACTACGAGCAGTACTTC.

In this sample, this clone turned up a few times. The V gene is TRBV14, the J gene TRBJ2-7; no reliable D call. Trimming removed 1 base at V and 0 bases at J, with 7 bases between. Germline V gene data show CDR1 as SGHDN and CDR2 as FVKESK. The CDR3 contains 14 residues. This CDR3 is CASSQAANSYEQYF. CDR3 sequence (DNA): TGTGCCAGCAGCCAAGCAGCGAACTCCTACGAGCAGTACTTC. Filled out from reference TRBV14 and TRBJ2-7, the complete variable domain reads EAGVTQFPSHSVIEKGQTVTLRCDPISGHDNLYWYRRVMGKEIKFLLHFVKESKQDESGMPNNRFLAERTGGTYSTLKVQPAELEDSGVYFCASSQAANSYEQYFGPGTRLTVT.

The table lists this clone with a few counts. V usage is TRBV5-4 and J usage is TRBJ2-1, with a tentative D call TRBD2 (6 bases). The CDR3 length is 15 residues. Germline V gene lookup returns CDR1 SGHNT and CDR2 YYREEE (reference sequence). V was pared by 5 bases and J by 2 bases, with 14 bases between. CDR3 coding DNA: TGTGCCAGCAGTCTCCGGGAGTGGGCCTACAATGAGCAGTTCTTC. Residues: CASSLREWAYNEQFF.

This clone was observed a few times. This chain uses TRBV27 with TRBJ2-7; D perhaps matches TRBD2 (6 bases). Trimming stripped 3 bases from V and 0 bases from J, with 15 bases between. The CDR3 totals 16 residues. Germline V gene lookup returns CDR1 MNHEY and CDR2 SMNVEV (reference sequence). The CDR3 sequence is CASSFNSPEGSYEQYF. The CDR3 region has the DNA TGTGCCAGCAGTTTCAACAGTCCGGAGGGCTCCTACGAGCAGTACTTC.

This clone was seen a handful of times. The same CDR3 is also encoded by other DNA sequences in this sample. The CDR3 coding sequence is TGTGCCAGCAGTTACAGTGGGACAGGGGGCTACGAGCAGTACTTC. Protein: CASSYSGTGGYEQYF. The V gene is TRBV6-5, the J gene TRBJ2-7, with TRBD1 matching 11 bases. This CDR3 is built from 15 residues. Trimming at V came to 2 bases and at J to 3 bases, leaving 3 bases not matched to a gene. Per the germline V gene, CDR1 is MNHEY and CDR2 is SVGAGI.

The chain carries TRBV6-5 and TRBJ1-5, with a weak D call TRBD1 (5 bases). V shed 1 base and J shed 5 bases, with 12 bases lying between them. The CDR3 totals 15 residues. Germline V gene data show CDR1 as MNHEY and CDR2 as SVGAGI. The CDR3 spells CASSYWGGRDQPQHF. DNA for the CDR3: TGTGCCAGCAGTTACTGGGGGGGGAGGGATCAGCCCCAGCATTTT.

A few counts support this clone. This rearrangement joins TRBV5-1 to TRBJ2-3; 7 bases align to TRBD2. The germline CDR1 and CDR2 sequences are SGHRS and YFSETQ. CDR3 length equals 14 residues. V lost 4 bases and J lost 2; bases outside the gene matches: 4. The CDR3 region is CASSRTRNTDTQYF. CDR3 DNA: TGCGCCAGCAGCCGGACTAGGAACACAGATACGCAGTATTTT. The full variable domain, in which reference TRBV5-1 and TRBJ2-3 provide the parts outside the CDR3, is KAGVTQTPRYLIKTRGQQVTLSCSPISGHRSVSWYQQTPGQGLQFLFEYFSETQRNKGNFPGRFSGRQFSNSRSEMNVSTLELGDSALYLCASSRTRNTDTQYFGPGTRLTVL.

This clone was seen more than once but under ten times. The gene calls are TRBV5-1 and TRBJ2-2; perhaps TRBD1 as D (5 bases). Between the trimmed V and J ends, which lost 3 bases and 1 base, there was a span of 10 bases. The CDR3 has 15 amino acids. Per germline, CDR1 SGHRS and CDR2 YFSETQ. In DNA, the CDR3 is TGCGCCAGCAGCTCCCAGGGTTTGAACACCGGGGAGCTGTTTTTT. It codes for CASSSQGLNTGELFF.

In its sample, this clone was seen a few times. The J gene is TRBJ2-7, the V gene TRBV18; 7 positions match TRBD1. The germline CDR1 and CDR2 sequences are KGHSH and LQKENI. This CDR3 is built from 15 residues. Losses at the gene ends were 5 bases for V and 3 bases for J; bases not matched to a gene: 10. The CDR3 protein is CASSSGQRFLYEQYF. DNA of the CDR3: TGTGCCAGCTCATCGGGACAGAGGTTTCTCTACGAGCAGTACTTC.

This clone showed up just a few times. This CDR3 is CASSSGQGNNEQFF. CDR3 DNA: TGCGCCAGCAGCTCAGGGCAGGGGAACAATGAGCAGTTCTTC. The chain couples TRBV10-1 to TRBJ2-1; perhaps TRBD1 as D (6 bases). The CDR3 runs to 14 residues. V lost 6 bases to trimming and J lost 5 bases, with 14 bases between them. Looked up from germline, CDR1 is WNHNN and CDR2 is SYGVQD (reference sequence).

CDR3 bases: TGTGCCAGCAGCTTGGGGGAGCTCCATGGCTACACCTTC. Encoded protein: CASSLGELHGYTF. The rearrangement links TRBV5-7 to TRBJ1-2; D not resolved. TRBV5-7 falls under the ORF class, with uncertain function. This CDR3 has 13 residues. V lost 0 bases to trimming and J lost 6 bases, with 9 bases between them.

This clone has only a few counts. This chain connects TRBV30 to TRBJ2-3; 10 positions agree with TRBD2. This CDR3 spans 14 amino acids. Germline values: CDR1 GTSNPN, CDR2 SVGIG (reference sequence). The trim removed 8 bases at V and 3 bases at J, leaving 8 bases unmatched. The CDR3: CAERLAGSTDTQYF. In DNA, the CDR3 is TGTGCCGAAAGACTAGCGGGCTCGACAGATACGCAGTATTTT.

This clone was seen a handful of times. J is TRBJ2-1 and V is TRBV23-1, with a tentative D call TRBD2 (5 bases). TRBV23-1 is designated an ORF whose function remains uncertain. Deletions cut 10 bases from V and 7 bases from J, with 11 bases between. The CDR3 runs to 11 residues. Here the CDR3 reads CAIGPGNEQFF. CDR3 coding DNA: TGCGCCATCGGACCGGGGAATGAGCAGTTCTTC.

The sample holds a few counts of this clone. The V and J genes are TRBV4-1 and TRBJ2-1; TRBD2 matches 15 bases. Per germline, CDR1 MGHRA and CDR2 YSYEKL. CDR3 length: 20 residues. V lost 4 bases, J lost 1 base, and 11 bases stayed unmatched. CDR3 nucleotide sequence: TGCGCCAGCAGCCCCAAAGGACTAGCGGGAGGGCCACGGTCCTACAATGAGCAGTTCTTC. Protein product: CASSPKGLAGGPRSYNEQFF.

This clone was seen more than once but under ten times. The chain links TRBV6-1 to TRBJ2-3; the D gene is possibly TRBD2 (5 bases). Germline V CDR1 and CDR2: MNHNS, SASEGT. The CDR3 is 14 amino acids. Trimming stripped 4 bases from V and 3 bases from J, with 11 bases between. The CDR3 bases are TGTGCCAGCAGTGCGGCTGGCGGGACAGATACGCAGTATTTT. Its translation is CASSAAGGTDTQYF.